This TCR beta chain stems from a study of T cell responses to AZD1222 COVID-19 vaccine. The study's findings and limits: Clonal diversity may have been underestimated in mostly white British donors. Repertoire sampling occurred only after the peak T cell response.

Germline lookup yields CDR1 SEHNR and CDR2 FQNEAQ (reference sequence). The V end lost 1 base, the J end lost 3 bases, and 10 bases lay between the germline ends. This CDR3 is built from 14 residues. Only in-frame clones appear in the TCRdb table, and some are missing; sequencing was by immunoSEQ multiplex PCR. The table lists 150,000 or so clones, roughly nine tenths of them singletons. This clone was counted ten times or more. The antigen remains undetermined. The material sequenced was peripheral blood, taken on day 0 of AZD1222 vaccination. The origin of this receptor is an adult in good health. The V call is TRBV7-9, the J call TRBJ2-7; D possibly matches TRBD1 or TRBD2 (5 bases each). CDR3 loop: CASSLGKGSYEQYF. CDR3 bases: TGTGCCAGCAGCTTAGGAAAGGGGAGCTACGAGCAGTACTTC.